This T cell receptor beta chain was recorded in a study of blood T cell repertoires in COVID-19. The overall study: Spain, Italy and the United States supplied samples that represented acute and convalescent COVID-19. T cells, B-cell-depleted T cells, or PBMCs supplied cDNA or gDNA.

The CDR3 runs 15 residues. CDR1 MNHNS and CDR2 SASEGT come from the germline V gene. V shed 1 base and J 3 bases; nucleotides not matched to a gene: 5. Authors' data handling: Amplification of reference gene primers was used by the study to estimate nucleated cell counts. Sequencing was performed with immunoSEQ multiplex PCR; in TCRdb, only in-frame clones are kept and a portion is missing. D and trimming come from the DNA, and the V and J calls and clone size come from that table. The sample has roughly 60,000 clones, 75% to 80% seen once. Sequenced sample: peripheral blood. This sequence originates from a human donor in a cohort sampled during active COVID-19. The chain recombines TRBV6-1 with TRBJ1-1; 7 nucleotides agree with TRBD1. Here the CDR3 reads CASSEGGGAYTEAFF. CDR3 sequence (DNA): TGTGCCAGCAGTGAAGGAGGGGGCGCGTACACTGAAGCTTTCTTT.